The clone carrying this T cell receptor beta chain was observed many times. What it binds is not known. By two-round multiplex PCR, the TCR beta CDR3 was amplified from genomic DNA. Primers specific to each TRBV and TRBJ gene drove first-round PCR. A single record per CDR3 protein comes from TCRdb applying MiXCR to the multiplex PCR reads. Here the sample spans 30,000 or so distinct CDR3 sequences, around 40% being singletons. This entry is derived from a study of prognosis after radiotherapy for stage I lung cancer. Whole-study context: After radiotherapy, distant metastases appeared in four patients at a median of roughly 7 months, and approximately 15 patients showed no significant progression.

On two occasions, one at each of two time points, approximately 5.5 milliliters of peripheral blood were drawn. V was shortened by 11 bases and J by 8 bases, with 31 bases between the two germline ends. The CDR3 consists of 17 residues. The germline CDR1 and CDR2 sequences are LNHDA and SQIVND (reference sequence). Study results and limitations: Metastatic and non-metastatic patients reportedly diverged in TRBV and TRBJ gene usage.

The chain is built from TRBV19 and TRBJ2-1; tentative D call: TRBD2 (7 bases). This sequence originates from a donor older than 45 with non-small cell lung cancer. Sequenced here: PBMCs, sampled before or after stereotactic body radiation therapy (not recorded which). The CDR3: CAANRGGGSKLPYEQFF. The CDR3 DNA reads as TGTGCCGCCAATAGGGGGGGCGGGAGTAAACTTCCATATGAGCAGTTCTTC.